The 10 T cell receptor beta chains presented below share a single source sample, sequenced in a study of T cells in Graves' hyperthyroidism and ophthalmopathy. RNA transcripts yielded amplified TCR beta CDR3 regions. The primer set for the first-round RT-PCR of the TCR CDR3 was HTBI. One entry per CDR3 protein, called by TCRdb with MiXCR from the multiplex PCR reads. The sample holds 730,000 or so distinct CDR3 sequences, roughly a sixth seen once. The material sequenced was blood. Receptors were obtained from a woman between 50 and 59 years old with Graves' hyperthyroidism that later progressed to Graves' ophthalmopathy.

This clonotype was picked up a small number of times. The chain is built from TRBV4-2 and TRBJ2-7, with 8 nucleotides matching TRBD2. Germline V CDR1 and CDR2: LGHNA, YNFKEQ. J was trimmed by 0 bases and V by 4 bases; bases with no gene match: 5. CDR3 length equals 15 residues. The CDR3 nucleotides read TGTGCCAGCAGCCGTCAGCGGGGGCTCTCCTACGAGCAGTACTTC. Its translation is CASSRQRGLSYEQYF.

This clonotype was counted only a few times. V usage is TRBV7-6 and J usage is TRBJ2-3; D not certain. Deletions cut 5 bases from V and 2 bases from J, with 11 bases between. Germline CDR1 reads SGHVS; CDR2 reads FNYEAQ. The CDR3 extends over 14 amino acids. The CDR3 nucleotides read TGTGCCAGCAGCGAGTATCACTTCACAGATACGCAGTATTTT. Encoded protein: CASSEYHFTDTQYF.

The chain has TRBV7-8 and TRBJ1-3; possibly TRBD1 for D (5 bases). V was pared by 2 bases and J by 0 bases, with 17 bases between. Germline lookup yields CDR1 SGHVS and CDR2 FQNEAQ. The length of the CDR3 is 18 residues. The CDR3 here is CASSLIDAGRYSGNTIYF. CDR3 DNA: TGTGCCAGCAGCTTAATCGACGCAGGGAGATACTCTGGAAACACCATATATTTT.

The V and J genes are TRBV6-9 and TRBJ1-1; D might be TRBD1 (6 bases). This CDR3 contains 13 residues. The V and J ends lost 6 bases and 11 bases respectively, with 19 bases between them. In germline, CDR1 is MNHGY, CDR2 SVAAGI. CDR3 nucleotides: TGTGCCAGCAGGGAGGGGGGCTCACTGTTGGCTTTCTTT. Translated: CASREGGSLLAFF.

The CDR3 DNA sequence: TGCAGCGTTGAAGAGGGTGCCGAGCAGTACTTC. It translates to CSVEEGAEQYF. The chain uses TRBV29-1 and TRBJ2-7, with D unclear. Germline V gives CDR1 SQVTM, CDR2 ANQGSEA. V was trimmed by 0 bases and J by 6 bases, leaving 6 bases between them. The CDR3 runs 11 residues.

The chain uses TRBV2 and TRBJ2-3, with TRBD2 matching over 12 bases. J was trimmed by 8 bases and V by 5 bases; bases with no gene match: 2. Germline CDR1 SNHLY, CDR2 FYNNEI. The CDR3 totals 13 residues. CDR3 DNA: TGTGCCAGCAGTCTAGCGGGGGGGAGTACGCAGTATTTT. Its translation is CASSLAGGSTQYF.

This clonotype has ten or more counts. The CDR3 loop reads CASSLQTGTKETQYF. The CDR3 nucleotides are TGTGCCAGCAGCTTACAGACAGGGACGAAAGAGACCCAGTACTTC. The chain links TRBV7-8 to TRBJ2-5; 7 bases fit TRBD1. The CDR3 has 15 residues. Germline CDR1 is SGHVS and CDR2 is FQNEAQ. Trimming at V came to 2 bases and at J to 3 bases, leaving 6 bases not matched to a gene.

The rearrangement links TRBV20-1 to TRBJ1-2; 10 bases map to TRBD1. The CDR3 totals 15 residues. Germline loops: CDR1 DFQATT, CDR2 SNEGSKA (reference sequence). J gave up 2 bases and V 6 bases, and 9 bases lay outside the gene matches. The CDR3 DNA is TGCAGTGCAAGGATCCCGGGACAGGGGAACTATGGCTACACCTTC. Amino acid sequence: CSARIPGQGNYGYTF.

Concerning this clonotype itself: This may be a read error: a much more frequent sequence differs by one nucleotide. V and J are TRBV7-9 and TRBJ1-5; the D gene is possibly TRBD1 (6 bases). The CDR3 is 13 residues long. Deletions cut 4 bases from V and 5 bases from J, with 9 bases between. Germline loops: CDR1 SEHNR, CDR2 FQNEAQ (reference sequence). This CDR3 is CASSWGAHQPQHF. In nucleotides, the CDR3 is TGTGCCAGCAGCTGGGGGGCGCATCAGCCCCAGCATTTT.

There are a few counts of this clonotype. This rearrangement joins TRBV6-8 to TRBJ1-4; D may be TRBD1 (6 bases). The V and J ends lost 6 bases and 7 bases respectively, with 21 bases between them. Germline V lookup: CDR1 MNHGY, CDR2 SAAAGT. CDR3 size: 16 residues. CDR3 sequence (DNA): TGTGCCAGCAGGTACCAATACAGGGACCCTGGTGAAAAACTGTTTTTT. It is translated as CASRYQYRDPGEKLFF.